Listed here are 28 T cell receptor beta chains from one sample, sequenced in a study of cytomegalovirus exposure and HLA in healthy donors. It was with 60 Vbeta and 13 Jbeta primers that the PCR ran. The table came from immunoSEQ multiplex PCR; TCRdb's copy has only in-frame clones and leaves some out. Here the sample spans 35,000 to 40,000 clones, around 74% being singletons. The sequencing input was PBMCs. Receptor source: a man younger than 40 in good health and CMV-seronegative.

J is TRBJ1-2 and V is TRBV4-1; D not resolved. Trimming removed 1 base from V and 6 bases from J, with 12 bases in between. The CDR3 totals 14 residues. Germline CDR1 MGHRA, CDR2 YSYEKL. The CDR3 bases are TGCGCCAGCAGCCAAGTTGGCAGGCGGGATGGCTACACCTTC. Translation gives CASSQVGRRDGYTF.

The V and J genes are TRBV5-1 and TRBJ2-5; 11 bases agree with TRBD2. CDR1 is SGHRS, CDR2 YFSETQ, per germline. The CDR3 extends over 17 amino acids. V gave up 3 bases and J gave up 3 bases; unmatched junction bases: 10. As DNA, the CDR3 is TGCGCCAGCAGCTCAGGAAGGTCTAGCGGGGGGAAAGAGACCCAGTACTTC. Protein sequence: CASSSGRSSGGKETQYF.

The rearrangement links TRBV5-1 to TRBJ1-6; 7 bases line up with TRBD1. Germline CDR1 SGHRS, CDR2 YFSETQ. This CDR3 contains 14 residues. V shed 4 bases, J shed 10 bases, and the junction held 8 bases outside the gene matches. CDR3 sequence (DNA): TGCGCCAGCAGCCCCGGGCAGGGGGTCTCACCCCTCCACTTT. This encodes CASSPGQGVSPLHF.

The J gene is TRBJ1-1, the V gene TRBV15; TRBD1 matches 7 bases. Per the germline V gene, CDR1 is LNHNV and CDR2 is YYDKDF (reference sequence). Trimming removed 4 bases from V and 6 bases from J; junction bases left unmatched: 8. This CDR3 comprises 14 residues. CDR3 DNA sequence: TGTGCCACCAGCAACCGACAGGGATTGGCTGAAGCTTTCTTT. Amino acids: CATSNRQGLAEAFF.

The J gene is TRBJ2-3, the V gene TRBV7-2, with D perhaps matching TRBD1 (6 bases). Looked up from germline, CDR1 is SGHTA and CDR2 is FQGNSA. V lost 3 bases, J lost 0 bases, and 13 bases lay in between. This CDR3 contains 16 residues. The CDR3 protein is CASSLVEDSSTDTQYF. CDR3 in DNA: TGTGCCAGCAGCTTGGTTGAGGACAGCAGCACAGATACGCAGTATTTT. The whole variable domain, filled in from reference TRBV7-2 and TRBJ2-3, reads GAGVSQSPSNKVTEKGKDVELRCDPISGHTALYWYRQSLGQGLEFLIYFQGNSAPDKSGLPSDRFSAERTGGSVSTLTIQRTQQEDSAVYLCASSLVEDSSTDTQYFGPGTRLTVL.

This chain uses TRBV19 with TRBJ1-1, with a weak D call TRBD1 (6 bases). Deletions cut 4 bases from V and 1 base from J, with 19 bases between. Looked up from germline, CDR1 is LNHDA and CDR2 is SQIVND (reference sequence). The CDR3 spans 17 residues. Here the CDR3 reads CASSNELNRVGNTEAFF. The CDR3 DNA reads as TGTGCCAGTAGTAATGAACTAAACAGGGTAGGGAACACTGAAGCTTTCTTT.

V is TRBV5-5 and J is TRBJ2-1, with 9 bases lining up with TRBD2. The CDR3 is 17 amino acids. Germline values: CDR1 SGHKS, CDR2 YYEKEE (reference sequence). V shed 4 bases, J shed 0 bases, and the junction held 8 bases outside the gene matches. CDR3 loop: CASSRGLASSSYNEQFF. The CDR3 nucleotides are TGTGCCAGCAGCCGCGGACTAGCGTCGAGCTCCTACAATGAGCAGTTCTTC.

The chain employs TRBV5-1 and TRBJ2-7; 7 bases match TRBD2. The V segment lost 3 bases and the J segment 3 bases; nucleotides outside the gene matches: 9. This CDR3 is built from 15 residues. Germline values: CDR1 SGHRS, CDR2 YFSETQ. CDR3: CASSSQGGSSYEQYF. The CDR3 DNA reads as TGCGCCAGCAGCTCCCAAGGCGGGAGTAGCTACGAGCAGTACTTC.

This clone was seen only once. The chain links TRBV5-1 to TRBJ2-1, with D perhaps TRBD2 (5 bases). In germline, CDR1 is SGHRS, CDR2 YFSETQ. The V end was cut by 3 bases, the J end by 0 bases, with 10 bases between. CDR3 length equals 15 residues. The CDR3 DNA reads TGCGCCAGCAGCTCGGAGGCTAGCTCCTACAATGAGCAGTTCTTC. This codes for CASSSEASSYNEQFF.

V usage is TRBV5-6 and J usage is TRBJ2-1; D is perhaps TRBD2 (5 bases). Germline lookup yields CDR1 SGHDT and CDR2 YYEEEE. This CDR3 spans 13 amino acids. Trimming took off 1 base at V and 6 bases at J, with 8 bases between the two ends. The DNA for the CDR3 is TGTGCCAGCAGCTTGCGGGGTCGCAATGAGCAGTTCTTC. Encoded protein: CASSLRGRNEQFF.

The rearrangement uses TRBV6-8 and TRBJ2-6; D not certain. In germline, CDR1 is MNHGY, CDR2 SAAAGT. CDR3 size: 14 residues. V gave up 6 bases and J gave up 1 base, with 7 bases separating them. CDR3 nucleotides: TGTGCCAGCAGCATCCATTCTGGGGCCAACGTCCTGACTTTC. Amino acid sequence: CASSIHSGANVLTF.

This clone appeared a few times. The chain combines TRBV6-1 with TRBJ1-2, with D tentatively TRBD1 (5 bases). There are 13 residues in the CDR3. Germline assignment: CDR1 MNHNS and CDR2 SASEGT. Trimming cost V 1 base and J 10 bases, with 13 bases left between them. CDR3 loop: CASSEGMGGAYTF. CDR3 nucleotides: TGTGCCAGCAGTGAAGGCATGGGTGGGGCCTACACCTTC.

This clone was seen a few times. This sequence joins TRBV5-1 and TRBJ1-2; D unclear. The CDR3 runs 12 residues. The germline V gene encodes CDR1 SGHRS and CDR2 YFSETQ. V was cut by 0 bases and J by 7 bases, with 7 bases left in between. In nucleotides, the CDR3 is TGCGCCAGCAGCTTGGACAGCTCTGGCTACACCTTC. Translated: CASSLDSSGYTF.

V usage is TRBV30 and J usage is TRBJ2-7; D possibly corresponds to TRBD2 (6 bases). CDR1 is GTSNPN, CDR2 SVGIG, per germline (reference sequence). V lost 1 base, J lost 5 bases, and 18 bases lay in between. The CDR3 length is 15 residues. CDR3 amino acids: CAWSDGRGVRNEQYF. CDR3 DNA: TGTGCCTGGAGTGACGGGCGGGGTGTAAGGAACGAGCAGTACTTC.

V is TRBV7-2 and J is TRBJ2-1; TRBD1 aligns across 7 bases. CDR3 length: 15 amino acids. With V trimmed by 5 bases and J by 1 base, 5 bases remained unmatched. CDR1 is SGHTA, CDR2 FQGNSA, per germline. DNA for the CDR3: TGTGCCAGCAGCCCACGACAGGGTTCCTACAATGAGCAGTTCTTC. Translated: CASSPRQGSYNEQFF.

The CDR3 loop reads CASSLDPPGTDSSEQYF. In DNA form, the CDR3 reads TGTGCCAGCTCACTCGATCCCCCGGGGACAGACTCTAGCGAGCAGTACTTC. The gene calls are TRBV18 and TRBJ2-7; TRBD1 agrees at 7 bases. The CDR3 has 17 residues. Germline-derived CDR1 and CDR2 are KGHSH and LQKENI. Losses at the gene ends were 4 bases for V and 6 bases for J; bases not matched to a gene: 18.

This chain uses TRBV30 with TRBJ1-2; TRBD1 matches 10 bases. CDR3 length: 15 amino acids. Germline-derived CDR1 and CDR2 are GTSNPN and SVGIG (reference sequence). With V trimmed by 8 bases and J by 6 bases, 15 bases remained unmatched. CDR3 sequence: CAGRDRGPNVHGYTF. The CDR3, as DNA: TGTGCCGGCCGGGACAGGGGCCCCAATGTTCATGGCTACACCTTC. Full variable domain (missing parts from reference TRBV30 and TRBJ1-2): SQTIHQWPATLVQPVGSPLSLECTVEGTSNPNLYWYRQAAGRGLQLLFYSVGIGQISSEVPQNLSASRPQDRQFILSSKKLLLSDSGFYLCAGRDRGPNVHGYTFGSGTRLTVV.

The chain recombines TRBV30 with TRBJ2-3; 7 nucleotides align to TRBD2. CDR3 size: 15 residues. J lost 2 bases, V lost 0 bases, and 5 bases had no gene match. CDR1 and CDR2 (germline): GTSNPN, SVGIG (reference sequence). The CDR3: CAWSVLAITTDTQYF. The CDR3 coding sequence is TGTGCCTGGAGTGTACTAGCGATTACCACAGATACGCAGTATTTT. Supplemented by reference TRBV30 and TRBJ2-3, the full variable domain reads SQTIHQWPATLVQPVGSPLSLECTVEGTSNPNLYWYRQAAGRGLQLLFYSVGIGQISSEVPQNLSASRPQDRQFILSSKKLLLSDSGFYLCAWSVLAITTDTQYFGPGTRLTVL.

This chain joins TRBV2 and TRBJ2-2; no definite D call. CDR3 length equals 13 residues. Germline V gene lookup returns CDR1 SNHLY and CDR2 FYNNEI. V was clipped by 6 bases and J by 4 bases, with 9 bases between them. The CDR3 sequence is CASSGAVTGELFF. The CDR3 DNA follows: TGTGCCAGCAGCGGAGCCGTCACCGGGGAGCTGTTTTTT.

The CDR3 region has the DNA TGTGCCAGCAGCTCAGCCCTGTACCAAGAGACCCAGTACTTC. Its protein product is CASSSALYQETQYF. The J gene is TRBJ2-5, the V gene TRBV7-8; D gene ambiguous. Between the trimmed V and J ends, which lost 4 bases and 0 bases, there was a span of 9 bases. CDR1 and CDR2 (germline): SGHVS, FQNEAQ. The CDR3 contains 14 residues.

The rearrangement uses TRBV19 and TRBJ1-1, with D maybe TRBD1 (5 bases). Looked up from germline, CDR1 is LNHDA and CDR2 is SQIVND (reference sequence). V was clipped by 4 bases and J by 8 bases, with 20 bases between them. This CDR3 comprises 15 residues. The CDR3 DNA reads TGTGCCAGTAGTACTAAAGGGGTCCCCGGTGAGGAAGCTTTCTTT. Amino acid sequence: CASSTKGVPGEEAFF.

V gene TRBV7-3 combines with J gene TRBJ2-1, with 7 bases identical to TRBD2. Germline CDR1 SGHTA, CDR2 FQGTGA. The ends lost 5 bases at V and 6 bases at J; junction bases unmatched: 13. This CDR3 region has 16 residues. For the CDR3, the DNA is TGTGCCAGCAGCCCAGCCAGGGCTAGCGGAGGCAATGAGCAGTTCTTC. Its protein is CASSPARASGGNEQFF. Combining the CDR3 with reference TRBV7-3 and TRBJ2-1 gives the whole variable domain GAGVSQTPSNKVTEKGKYVELRCDPISGHTALYWYRQSLGQGPEFLIYFQGTGAADDSGLPNDRFFAVRPEGSVSTLKIQRTERGDSAVYLCASSPARASGGNEQFFGPGTRLTVL.

This chain links TRBV9 with TRBJ2-3, with D possibly TRBD2 on 6 matching bases. Trimming took off 4 bases at V and 2 bases at J, with 17 bases between the two ends. Germline V gives CDR1 SGDLS, CDR2 YYNGEE. The CDR3 loop spans 16 amino acids. The CDR3 DNA is TGTGCCAGCAGCCCTTGGGTGGGGGGAACCACAGATACGCAGTATTTT. Translation gives CASSPWVGGTTDTQYF.

The rearrangement uses TRBV6-6 and TRBJ2-5; 9 bases are shared with TRBD2. V shed 7 bases, J shed 5 bases, and the junction held 11 bases outside the gene matches. Germline assignment: CDR1 MNHNY and CDR2 SVGAGI (reference sequence). The CDR3 covers 15 residues. CDR3 sequence (DNA): TGTGCCAGCACCCAGAATAGCGGGGGACCCGAGACCCAGTACTTC. This sequence encodes CASTQNSGGPETQYF.

The rearrangement uses TRBV2 and TRBJ1-5, with TRBD1 as a possible D gene (5 bases). Germline-derived CDR1 and CDR2 are SNHLY and FYNNEI. The germline V and J ends were trimmed by 5 bases and 0 bases, with 11 bases remaining between them. The CDR3 consists of 15 residues. The CDR3 DNA reads TGTGCCAGCAGTCCCCAGGGACTTAGCAATCAGCCCCAGCATTTT. Its translation is CASSPQGLSNQPQHF.

The chain recombines TRBV28 with TRBJ1-5, with D perhaps TRBD1 (6 bases). The V end lost 7 bases, the J end lost 4 bases, and 23 bases lay between the germline ends. Germline lookup yields CDR1 MDHEN and CDR2 SYDVKM. The CDR3 is 17 residues long. DNA of the CDR3: TGTGCCAGCATCCCCGGGGGGGCGTTGGAATGGAATCAGCCCCAGCATTTT. Its protein is CASIPGGALEWNQPQHF. Full variable domain (remainder filled in from reference TRBV28 and TRBJ1-5): DVKVTQSSRYLVKRTGEKVFLECVQDMDHENMFWYRQDPGLGLRLIYFSYDVKMKEKGDIPEGYSVSREKKERFSLILESASTNQTSMYLCASIPGGALEWNQPQHFGDGTRLSIL.

The CDR3 DNA sequence: TGCGCCAGCAGCCTCGCCCCCTGGACAGGGGTGAACACTGAAGCTTTCTTT. This gives the protein CASSLAPWTGVNTEAFF. The V call is TRBV5-1, the J call TRBJ1-1; TRBD1 agrees at 9 bases. The length of the CDR3 is 17 residues. Germline values: CDR1 SGHRS, CDR2 YFSETQ. The V segment lost 4 bases and the J segment 0 bases; nucleotides outside the gene matches: 10. The whole variable domain, filled in from reference TRBV5-1 and TRBJ1-1, reads KAGVTQTPRYLIKTRGQQVTLSCSPISGHRSVSWYQQTPGQGLQFLFEYFSETQRNKGNFPGRFSGRQFSNSRSEMNVSTLELGDSALYLCASSLAPWTGVNTEAFFGQGTRLTVV.

The genes are TRBV7-9 and TRBJ2-2; TRBD2 matches 9 bases. V lost 2 bases, J lost 5 bases, and 3 bases stayed unmatched. CDR1 is SEHNR, CDR2 FQNEAQ, per germline (reference sequence). CDR3 length equals 15 residues. For the CDR3, the DNA is TGTGCCAGCAGCTTAAGCGGGGGGATAACCGGGGAGCTGTTTTTT. Translated: CASSLSGGITGELFF.